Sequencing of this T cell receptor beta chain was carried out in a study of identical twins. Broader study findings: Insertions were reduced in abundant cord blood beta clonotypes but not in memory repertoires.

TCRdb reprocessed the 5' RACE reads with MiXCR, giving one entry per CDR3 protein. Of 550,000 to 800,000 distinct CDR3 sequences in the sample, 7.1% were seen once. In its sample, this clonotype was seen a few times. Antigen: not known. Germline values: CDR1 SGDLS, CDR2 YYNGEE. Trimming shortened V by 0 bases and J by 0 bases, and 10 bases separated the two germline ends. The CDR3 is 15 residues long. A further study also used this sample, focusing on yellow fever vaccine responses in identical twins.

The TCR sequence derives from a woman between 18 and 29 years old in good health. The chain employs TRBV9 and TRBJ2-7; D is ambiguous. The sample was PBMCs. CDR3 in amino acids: CASSVGLPPSYEQYF. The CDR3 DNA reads TGTGCCAGCAGCGTAGGCTTACCTCCCTCCTACGAGCAGTACTTC. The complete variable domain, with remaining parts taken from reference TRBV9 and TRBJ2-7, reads DSGVTQTPKHLITATGQRVTLRCSPRSGDLSVYWYQQSLDQGLQFLIQYYNGEERAKGNILERFSAQQFPDLHSELNLSSLELGDSALYFCASSVGLPPSYEQYFGPGTRLTVT.